This TCR beta chain was retrieved from a study of regulatory T cells in long-lasting Graves disease. Study findings and constraints: Sharing of public clonotypes was greater in persistent patients (around 3,000) than in new patients (about 970).

This clonotype was observed many times. The antigen remains undetermined. iRepertoire HTBI primers and Arm-PCR of CDR3 regions built TCR beta libraries. From the multiplex PCR reads, TCRdb called clonotypes with MiXCR, one entry per CDR3 protein. The data contain about 610,000 distinct CDR3 sequences, more than 15% of them singletons. As for time point: newly diagnosed GD, antithyroid drugs for less than 3 months. Extracted RNA from PBMCs served as the source of the TCR library. In each case, Graves' disease was diagnosed per American Thyroid Association guidelines. This sample also appeared in a second study, on T cells in Graves' hyperthyroidism and ophthalmopathy. That source notes: Patients with ophthalmopathy were separated from those with stable hyperthyroidism by a 13 V-J model.

This TCR was recovered from a man younger than 35 with Graves disease. Material: peripheral blood mononuclear cells (PBMCs), obtained at new diagnosis, from a patient treated with antithyroid drugs.

The CDR3 loop reads CASSLRSRMTSGTHNEQFF. CDR3 DNA sequence: TGTGCCAGCAGTTTAAGGTCACGCATGACTAGCGGGACACACAATGAGCAGTTCTTC. The chain recombines TRBV28 with TRBJ2-1, with 11 bases fitting TRBD2. This CDR3 contains 19 residues. J gave up 5 bases and V 2 bases, and 14 bases lay outside the gene matches. The germline V gene encodes CDR1 MDHEN and CDR2 SYDVKM.